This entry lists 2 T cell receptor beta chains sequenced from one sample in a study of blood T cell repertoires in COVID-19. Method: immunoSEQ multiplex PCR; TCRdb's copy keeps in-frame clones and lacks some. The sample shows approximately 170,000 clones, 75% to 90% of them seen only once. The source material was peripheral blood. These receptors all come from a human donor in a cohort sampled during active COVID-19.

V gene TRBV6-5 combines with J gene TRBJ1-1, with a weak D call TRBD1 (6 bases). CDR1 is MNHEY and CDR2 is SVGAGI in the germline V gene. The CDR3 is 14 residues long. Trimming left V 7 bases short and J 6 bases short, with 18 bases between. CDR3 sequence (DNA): TGTGCCAGCACCCTAACAGGGTTTAACGCTGAAGCTTTCTTT. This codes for CASTLTGFNAEAFF.

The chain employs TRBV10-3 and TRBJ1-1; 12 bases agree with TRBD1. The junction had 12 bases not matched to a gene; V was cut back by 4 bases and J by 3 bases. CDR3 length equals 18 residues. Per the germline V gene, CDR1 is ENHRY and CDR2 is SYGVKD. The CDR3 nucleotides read TGTGCCATCAGTGGTAGGGACAGGGGGCTGAATAGGGACACTGAAGCTTTCTTT. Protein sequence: CAISGRDRGLNRDTEAFF.